This TCR beta chain appears in the sequencing data of a study of blood T cell repertoires in COVID-19 (dated by TCRdb to the early 2020s). Study-wide context: The collaborator samples originated in the United States, Italy and Spain and spanned the acute and convalescent phases of COVID-19. The repertoires were released in a freely available public database meant as a resource for research on the immune response to SARS-CoV-2. The sample metadata nearly always contained a de-identified subject ID, COVID-19 status, age in years and sex. Where available, HLA class I and class II types were taken from metadata supplied by the sample provider and were not determined by assay-based typing. Deeply sampled blood TCRbeta repertoires from subjects exposed to, actively infected with, or recovered from COVID-19 were included in the dataset. The material from the prospective study consisted of cDNA or gDNA derived from T cells, B-cell-depleted T cells, or PBMCs. The samples were drawn from the first 160 participants of the ongoing ImmuneRACE study and from 1,254 subjects provided by 6 global collaborators. What the research found in general, with its limitations: How much clinical and demographic metadata was included differed by source and by participant, and the metadata was provided uncurated.

Samples from volunteer blood donors who had recovered from COVID-19 were contributed by a second Seattle source. Whole blood was collected in K2EDTA tubes by collaborating institutions according to the institutions' own protocols. For TCRbeta analysis, collaborator samples were shipped as frozen whole blood, as isolated PBMCs, or as DNA extracted from either sample type. TCRbeta CDR3 regions were amplified from genomic DNA using the immunoSEQ Assay, a bias-controlled multiplex PCR. Concerning the study's data processing: The number of nucleated cells in each sample was estimated by amplification of reference gene primers within the assay. To quantify the absolute abundance of each unique TCRbeta CDR3 rearrangement, sequence reads were collapsed and filtered. For each sample, productive Simpson clonality was calculated as the square root of Simpson's diversity index over productive rearrangements. TCRdb retrieved this table from immuneACCESS and kept in-frame rearrangements only. Not all clones are present; in checked studies, unresolved V genes account for under half, and no reason is known for the remainder. The DNA was the basis for D and trimming; V, J and clone size are from that table. In all, the sample holds over 250,000 clones, and roughly 80% of those were seen once. The ten largest clones take up around a tenth of the sample.

V has 4 bases trimmed and J has 2 bases trimmed; junction bases matching no gene number 2. Counted from cysteine to phenylalanine, this CDR3 has 14 amino acids. Of all the DNA, just the CDR3 is kept, 42 bases in frame from base 1. CDR1 and CDR2, looked up from the germline V gene, are LGHNA and YSLEER. This clone showed up many times. Its antigen is still unknown. One base away there is no much larger clone; base qualities are not given. The TCR sequence derives from a woman in her 50s who had recovered from COVID-19. The specimen sequenced was peripheral blood. In this chain, TRBV4-3 is recombined with TRBJ2-7; a stretch of 10 junction bases matches TRBD1. This receptor has the CDR3 CASSPGTGAYEQYF. The nucleotide sequence reads as follows: TGCGCCAGCAGCCCCGGGACAGGGGCCTACGAGCAGTACTTC.